This record looks at one T cell receptor (beta chain) sequence and its context. Repertoires were generated with immunoSEQ multiplex PCR, while TCRdb's copy carries only in-frame clones and drops some. The repertoire holds about 42,000 clones, with around 77% as singletons. As for treatment: preoperative locoregional IRX-2 cytokine immunotherapy. Patients received preoperative, locoregional IRX-2 cytokine immunotherapy in a phase Ib study. The data belong to a study of preoperative IRX-2 immunotherapy in early breast cancer. This specimen consisted of tumor tissue, obtained after IRX-2 immunotherapy. The clonotype originates from a human donor with breast cancer.

The DNA for the CDR3 is TGTGCCAGCCAGATTACTAGCGGGAGCCACAATGAGCAGTTCTTC. It yields the protein CASQITSGSHNEQFF. The chain recombines TRBV9 with TRBJ2-1; 11 bases agree with TRBD2. This CDR3 spans 15 amino acids. V trimming: 7 bases; J trimming: 5 bases; junction bases outside the gene matches: 8. The V gene's germline CDR1 is SGDLS and CDR2 YYNGEE.